The clone carrying this T cell receptor (beta chain) was recorded many times. The identical CDR3 is also encoded by other nucleotide sequences in the sample. Per the germline V gene, CDR1 is MNHNS and CDR2 is SASEGT. The CDR3 has 15 residues. Germline trimming cut 1 base from V and 3 bases from J; bases unmatched to any gene: 0. In the original analysis: Reference gene primer amplification in the assay estimated nucleated cell counts. TCRdb's copy holds only in-frame clones and misses some; the assay was immunoSEQ multiplex PCR. V and J calls and clone size are as listed in that table; D and trimming were resolved from the DNA. The table records some 390,000 clones, around 86% of them present only once. This record belongs to a study of blood T cell repertoires in COVID-19. In the study overall: T cells, B-cell-depleted T cells, or PBMCs provided the cDNA or gDNA that served as material.

The material sequenced was peripheral blood. This clonotype was obtained from a human donor in a cohort sampled during active COVID-19. The genes are TRBV6-1 and TRBJ2-7; TRBD2 matches at 13 bases. DNA for the CDR3: TGTGCCAGCAGTGAAGGGACTAGCGGGAGCTACGAGCAGTACTTC. Its translation: CASSEGTSGSYEQYF.